Listed below are T cell receptor beta chains from one sample, sequenced in a study of tumor and adjacent non-tumor tissue in lung cancer. One entry per CDR3 protein, called by TCRdb with MiXCR from the multiplex PCR reads. The table includes about 50,000 distinct CDR3 sequences, roughly 69% detected once. The specimen was distant non-tumor lung tissue. The receptor set was obtained from a woman in her sixties with non-small cell lung cancer. Both conserved end residues are part of each CDR3. The order of the fields is clone size, J gene, V gene, D gene, CDR3 protein, CDR3 DNA. A D gene is named only where the DNA matches it firmly. Only some rows state a clone size, as once, few, many or a class for expanded clones.

>NA|TRBJ2-1|TRBV6-6|TRBD2
CATRGLVEGGGNEQFF
TGTGCCACTCGGGGACTAGTGGAAGGTGGGGGCAATGAGCAGTTCTTC
>NA|TRBJ1-5|TRBV20-1|NA
CSARDFQGQPQHF
TGCAGTGCTAGGGATTTTCAGGGACAGCCCCAGCATTTT
>once|TRBJ2-7|TRBV11-2|TRBD1
CVSSRDRAGGEPYF
TGTGTCAGCAGCCGGGACAGGGCAGGGGGAGAGCCGTACTTC
>NA|TRBJ2-1|TRBV4-3|NA
CASSQDMARTSYEQFF
TGCGCCAGCAGCCAAGATATGGCTCGGACTTCTTATGAGCAGTTCTTC
>medium-sized|TRBJ2-4|TRBV12-3/TRBV12-4|NA
CASSATGSGKNIQYF
TGTGCCAGCAGTGCAACAGGGAGTGGCAAAAACATTCAGTACTTC
>once|TRBJ1-2|TRBV14|NA
CASSQTRGGWDVGYTF
TGTGCCAGCAGCCAAACCAGGGGAGGGTGGGATGTCGGCTACACCTTC
>NA|TRBJ2-3|TRBV6-6|NA
CASTLIAEGSADTQYF
TGTGCCAGTACCCTCATAGCTGAAGGTAGCGCAGATACGCAGTATTTT
>many|TRBJ2-1|TRBV20-1|NA
CSALASYNEQFF
TGCAGTGCGCTAGCATCCTACAATGAGCAGTTCTTC
>NA|TRBJ1-1|TRBV6-2/TRBV6-3|NA
CASSRDYAEAFF
TGTGCCAGCAGTCGAGACTACGCTGAGGCTTTCTTT
>NA|TRBJ2-1|TRBV12-3/TRBV12-4|TRBD1
CTRRSGTGLHEQFF
TGTACCAGGAGGTCCGGGACAGGTTTACATGAGCAGTTCTTC
>NA|TRBJ2-3|TRBV6-2/TRBV6-3|TRBD2
CASAAVHLAGEDMQYF
TGTGCCAGCGCCGCCGTTCACCTAGCGGGAGAAGATATGCAGTATTTT
>NA|TRBJ1-1|TRBV11-2|NA
CASSIDPSGVTDAFF
TGTGCCAGCAGCATAGATCCCTCAGGGGTAACTGATGCTTTCTTT
>NA|TRBJ2-5|TRBV7-9|NA
CVSSLASLETQYF
TGTGTCAGCAGCTTAGCTAGCTTGGAGACCCAGTACTTC
>NA|TRBJ1-1|TRBV14|TRBD1
CARNRDRVEAFF
TGTGCCCGCAACCGTGACAGGGTGGAAGCTTTCTTT
>NA|TRBJ1-1|TRBV4-1|NA
CASSHALGSTVTEAFF
TGCGCCAGCAGCCACGCGTTGGGAAGCACCGTAACTGAAGCTTTCTTT
>NA|TRBJ2-7|TRBV4-3|TRBD1
CASSTGTGPTYQRYF
TGCGCCAGCAGCACCGGGACAGGACCCACCTACCAGCGGTACTTC
>NA|TRBJ1-6|TRBV6-6|TRBD1
CASTFTSGQYNSPPQF
TGTGCCAGCACATTTACTTCGGGACAGTATAATTCACCCCCCCAGTTT
>NA|TRBJ1-1|TRBV6-5|TRBD1
CSCSRDSPNEAFF
TGTTCCTGCAGTCGGGACAGCCCTAATGAAGCTTTCTTT
>few|TRBJ2-7|TRBV5-1|TRBD1
CASSLDRGPYEEYF
TGCGCCAGCAGCTTGGACAGGGGGCCATACGAGGAGTACTTC
>few|TRBJ2-1|TRBV24-1|NA
CATNTSRGSNGQFF
TGTGCCACCAATACCTCCCGGGGGTCGAATGGGCAGTTCTTC
>NA|TRBJ2-1|TRBV10-1|NA
CASRGCYNERFF
TGCGCCAGCAGGGGATGTTACAATGAGCGGTTCTTC
>few|TRBJ2-2|TRBV4-2|TRBD2
CASIQAAREGTGELFF
TGTGCCAGTATCCAAGCGGCGCGGGAGGGCACCGGGGAGCTGTTTTTT
>NA|TRBJ2-1|TRBV6-2/TRBV6-3|TRBD2
CVSSYSTSGGGVQFF
TGTGTCAGCAGTTACTCGACTAGCGGGGGGGGTGTGCAGTTCTTC
>many|TRBJ2-7|TRBV5-8|NA
CASHLSGPLGQYF
TGTGCCAGCCACCTCTCCGGGCCCCTAGGGCAGTACTTC
>NA|TRBJ2-5|TRBV11-1|TRBD2
CASTLGSGRGLGGTQYF
TGTGCCAGCACCTTAGGCAGCGGGAGAGGGCTCGGAGGGACCCAGTACTTC
>NA|TRBJ1-4|TRBV12-3/TRBV12-4|TRBD1
CASIKGAINEKLFF
TGTGCCAGCATAAAGGGGGCAATTAATGAAAAACTGTTTTTT
>NA|TRBJ2-3|TRBV28|NA
CASSSVARREYTDTQYF
TGTGCCAGCAGTTCCGTAGCTAGGCGGGAATACACGGATACGCAGTATTTT
>medium-sized|TRBJ1-1|TRBV6-2/TRBV6-3|NA
CASSYPTGNTEAFF
TGTGCCAGCAGTTACCCTACAGGGAACACTGAAGCTTTCTTT
>NA|TRBJ2-7|TRBV29-1|NA
CRVEGRTYEQYF
TGCAGGGTTGAGGGACGGACCTATGAGCAGTACTTC
>NA|TRBJ2-3|TRBV10-3|NA
CAISEGIGTETQYF
TGTGCCATCAGTGAAGGGATCGGCACAGAAACGCAGTATTTT
>NA|TRBJ2-7|TRBV12-3/TRBV12-4|TRBD1
CTSSPPNRGSYEQNF
TGTACCAGCAGCCCGCCTAACAGGGGCTCCTACGAGCAGAACTTC
>medium-sized|TRBJ2-1|TRBV11-3|TRBD2
CASSTGTSGIVEQFF
TGTGCCAGCAGTACCGGGACTAGCGGGATTGTTGAGCAGTTCTTC
>NA|TRBJ1-2|TRBV6-2/TRBV6-3|TRBD1
CVSSSDRVYDYTF
TGTGTCAGCAGTTCGGACAGGGTCTATGACTACACCTTC
>NA|TRBJ2-5|TRBV6-2/TRBV6-3|TRBD1
CASSRGQEGTRYF
TGTGCCAGCAGCCGGGGACAGGAGGGGACCCGGTACTTC
>NA|TRBJ2-7|TRBV11-2|NA
CACSRVIMYEQYF
TGTGCCTGCAGCCGCGTGATTATGTACGAGCAGTACTTC
>few|TRBJ2-1|TRBV24-1|NA
CVTSDFRKRSNSLNNEQFF
TGTGTCACCAGTGATTTCCGAAAAAGAAGCAACTCCCTCAACAATGAGCAGTTCTTC
>medium-sized|TRBJ2-2|TRBV11-3|NA
CASSLTGVGSTGELFF
TGTGCCAGCAGCTTAACTGGGGTAGGGTCGACCGGGGAGCTGTTTTTT
>NA|TRBJ1-1|TRBV6-1|NA
CASKTADRTTEAFF
TGTGCCAGCAAGACCGCCGACAGGACTACTGAAGCTTTCTTT
>once|TRBJ2-2|TRBV6-2/TRBV6-3|NA
CAGSYLRGGRARELFF
TGTGCCGGCAGTTACCTTCGGGGAGGAAGGGCCAGGGAGCTGTTTTTT
>NA|TRBJ2-5|TRBV12-3/TRBV12-4|NA
CASSLSQGNKEIKYF
TGTGCCAGCAGTTTATCGCAGGGAAACAAAGAGATCAAGTACTTC
>NA|TRBJ1-2|TRBV11-1|TRBD1
CASSPSGQKYSYTF
TGTGCCAGCAGTCCGTCGGGACAGAAGTATAGCTACACCTTC
>NA|TRBJ2-3|TRBV4-3|TRBD2
CASRQGTSETDTQYF
TGCGCCAGCAGGCAAGGGACTAGCGAGACAGATACGCAGTATTTT
>NA|TRBJ1-2|TRBV14|NA
CARTHTRDGASTF
TGTGCCAGGACCCACACCCGGGACGGGGCTAGCACCTTC
>NA|TRBJ1-1|TRBV6-2/TRBV6-3|NA
CASNRDYTEVFF
TGTGCCAGCAATCGAGACTACACTGAAGTTTTCTTT
>few|TRBJ2-3|TRBV11-2|NA
CASSLNPGSDAQYF
TGTGCCAGCAGTTTAAATCCGGGGTCAGATGCGCAGTATTTC
>few|TRBJ2-7|TRBV30|NA
CAWSKGATNEQYF
TGTGCCTGGAGTAAAGGGGCTACCAACGAGCAGTACTTC
>NA|TRBJ2-7|TRBV14|NA
CASSQDMARQYF
TGTGCCAGCAGCCAGGACATGGCCCGGCAATACTTC
>NA|TRBJ2-1|TRBV6-1|NA
CASSEEQGGHNEQFF
TGTGCCAGCAGTGAAGAACAGGGTGGTCACAATGAGCAGTTCTTC
>NA|TRBJ1-2|TRBV28|TRBD1
CASGGTGGRGYIF
TGTGCCAGCGGAGGGACAGGGGGCCGTGGCTACATCTTT
>NA|TRBJ2-7|TRBV11-2|NA
CASCLGARSYYEQWF
TGTGCCAGCTGCTTAGGAGCAAGGTCATACTACGAGCAGTGGTTC